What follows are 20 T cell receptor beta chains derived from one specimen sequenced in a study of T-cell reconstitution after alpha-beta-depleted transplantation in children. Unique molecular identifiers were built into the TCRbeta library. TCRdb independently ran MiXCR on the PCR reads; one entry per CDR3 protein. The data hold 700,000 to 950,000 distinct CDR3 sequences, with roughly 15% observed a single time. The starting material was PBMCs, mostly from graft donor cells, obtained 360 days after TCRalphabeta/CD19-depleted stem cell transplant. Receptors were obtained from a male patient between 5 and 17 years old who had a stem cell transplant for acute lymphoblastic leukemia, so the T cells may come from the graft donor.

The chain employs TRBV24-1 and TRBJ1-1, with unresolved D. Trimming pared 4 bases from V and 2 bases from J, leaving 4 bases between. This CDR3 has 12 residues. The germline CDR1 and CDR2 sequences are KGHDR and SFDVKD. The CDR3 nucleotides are TGTGCCACCAGTGAGTCAAACACTGAAGCTTTCTTT. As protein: CATSESNTEAFF.

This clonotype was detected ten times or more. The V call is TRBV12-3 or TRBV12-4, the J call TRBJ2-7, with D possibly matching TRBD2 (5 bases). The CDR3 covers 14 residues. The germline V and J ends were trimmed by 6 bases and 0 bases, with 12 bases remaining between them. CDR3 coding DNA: TGTGCCAGCAGGCACACTAGGCGCTCCTACGAGCAGTACTTC. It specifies CASRHTRRSYEQYF.

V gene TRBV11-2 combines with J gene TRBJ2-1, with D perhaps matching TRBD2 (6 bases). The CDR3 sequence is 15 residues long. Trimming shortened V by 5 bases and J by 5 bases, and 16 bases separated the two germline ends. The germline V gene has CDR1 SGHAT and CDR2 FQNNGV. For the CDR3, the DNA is TGTGCCAGCAGCCCCGGGGCTAGCGTTAACAATGAGCAGTTCTTC. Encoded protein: CASSPGASVNNEQFF.

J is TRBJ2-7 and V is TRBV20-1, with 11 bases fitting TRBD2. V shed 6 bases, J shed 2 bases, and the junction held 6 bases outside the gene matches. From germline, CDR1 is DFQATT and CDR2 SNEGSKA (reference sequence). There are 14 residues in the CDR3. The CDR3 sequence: CSAATSGVPYEQYF. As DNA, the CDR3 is TGCAGTGCCGCGACTAGCGGGGTACCCTACGAGCAGTACTTC.

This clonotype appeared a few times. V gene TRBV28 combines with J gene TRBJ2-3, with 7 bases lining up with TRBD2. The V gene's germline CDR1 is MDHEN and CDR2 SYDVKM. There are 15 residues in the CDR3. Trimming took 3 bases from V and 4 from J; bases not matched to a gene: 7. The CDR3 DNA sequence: TGTGCCAGCAGTTTGGGGGGGGTGAGGGCAGATACGCAGTATTTT. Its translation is CASSLGGVRADTQYF.

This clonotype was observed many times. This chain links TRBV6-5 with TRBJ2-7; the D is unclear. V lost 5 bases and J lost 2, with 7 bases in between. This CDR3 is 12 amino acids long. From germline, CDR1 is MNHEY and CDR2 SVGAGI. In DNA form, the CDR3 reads TGTGCCAGCAGTCGGACGCCCTACGAGCAGTACTTC. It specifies CASSRTPYEQYF.

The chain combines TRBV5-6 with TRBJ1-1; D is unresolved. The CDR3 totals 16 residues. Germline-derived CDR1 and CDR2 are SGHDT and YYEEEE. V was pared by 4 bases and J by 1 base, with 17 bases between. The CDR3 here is CASSAPLWERNTEAFF. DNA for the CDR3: TGTGCCAGCAGCGCCCCCCTTTGGGAAAGGAACACTGAAGCTTTCTTT.

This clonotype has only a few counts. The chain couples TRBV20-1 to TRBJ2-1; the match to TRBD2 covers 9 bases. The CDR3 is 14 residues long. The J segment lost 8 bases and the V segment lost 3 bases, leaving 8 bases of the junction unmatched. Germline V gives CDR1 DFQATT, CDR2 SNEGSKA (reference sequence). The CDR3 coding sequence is TGCAGTGCTAGCCCCAGCGGGAGGTCCCATGAGCAGTTCTTC. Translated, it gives CSASPSGRSHEQFF.

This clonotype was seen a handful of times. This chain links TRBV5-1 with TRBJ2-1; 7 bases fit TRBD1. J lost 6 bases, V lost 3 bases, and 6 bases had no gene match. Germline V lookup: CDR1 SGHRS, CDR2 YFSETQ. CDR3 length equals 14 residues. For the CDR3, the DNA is TGCGCCAGCAGCTCCGGGACAGTCCCCAATGAGCAGTTCTTC. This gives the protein CASSSGTVPNEQFF.

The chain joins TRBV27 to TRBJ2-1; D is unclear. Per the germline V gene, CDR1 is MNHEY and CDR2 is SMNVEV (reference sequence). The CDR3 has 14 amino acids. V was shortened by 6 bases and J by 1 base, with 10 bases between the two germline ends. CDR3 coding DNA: TGTGCCAGCAGGGCTGCGGAGTCCTACAATGAGCAGTTCTTC. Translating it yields CASRAAESYNEQFF.

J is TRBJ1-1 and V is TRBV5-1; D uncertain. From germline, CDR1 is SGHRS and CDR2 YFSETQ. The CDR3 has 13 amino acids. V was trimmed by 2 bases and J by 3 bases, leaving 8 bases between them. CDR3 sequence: CASSFLHHTEAFF. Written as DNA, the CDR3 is TGCGCCAGCAGCTTTTTACACCACACTGAAGCTTTCTTT.

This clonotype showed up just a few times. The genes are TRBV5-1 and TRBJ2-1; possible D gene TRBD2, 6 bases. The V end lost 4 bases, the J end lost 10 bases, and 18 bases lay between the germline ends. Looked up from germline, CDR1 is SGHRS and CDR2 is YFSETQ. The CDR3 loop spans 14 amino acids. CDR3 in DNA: TGCGCCAGCAGCCTCGGGACTCCCCCAGAAGAGCAGTTCTTC. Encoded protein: CASSLGTPPEEQFF. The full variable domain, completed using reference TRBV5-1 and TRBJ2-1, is KAGVTQTPRYLIKTRGQQVTLSCSPISGHRSVSWYQQTPGQGLQFLFEYFSETQRNKGNFPGRFSGRQFSNSRSEMNVSTLELGDSALYLCASSLGTPPEEQFFGPGTRLTVL.

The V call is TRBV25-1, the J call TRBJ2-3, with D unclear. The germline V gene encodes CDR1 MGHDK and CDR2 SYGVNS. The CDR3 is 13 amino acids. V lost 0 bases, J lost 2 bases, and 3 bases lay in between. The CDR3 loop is CASSEYATDTQYF. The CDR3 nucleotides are TGTGCCAGCAGTGAATATGCCACAGATACGCAGTATTTT.

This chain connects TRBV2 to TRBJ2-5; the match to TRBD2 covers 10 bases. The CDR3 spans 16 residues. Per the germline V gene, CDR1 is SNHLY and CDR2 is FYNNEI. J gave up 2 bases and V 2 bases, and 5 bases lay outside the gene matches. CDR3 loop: CASSEQTSGFQETQYF. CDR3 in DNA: TGTGCCAGCAGTGAACAGACTAGCGGGTTTCAAGAGACCCAGTACTTC.

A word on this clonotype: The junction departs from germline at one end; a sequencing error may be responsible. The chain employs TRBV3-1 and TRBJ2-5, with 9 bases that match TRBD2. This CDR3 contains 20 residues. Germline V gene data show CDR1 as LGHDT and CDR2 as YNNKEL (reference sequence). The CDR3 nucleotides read TGTGCCAGCAGCCAAGATGGCCCTCCCATCCTAGCGGGGTTACAAGAGACCCAGTGCTTC. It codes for CASSQDGPPILAGLQETQCF.

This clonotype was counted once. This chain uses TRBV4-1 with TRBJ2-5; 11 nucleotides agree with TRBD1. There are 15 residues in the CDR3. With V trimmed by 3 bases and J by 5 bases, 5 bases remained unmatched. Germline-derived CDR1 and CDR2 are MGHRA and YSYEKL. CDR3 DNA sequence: TGCGCCAGCAGCCAGACGGACAGGGGGCATGAGACCCAGTACTTC. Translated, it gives CASSQTDRGHETQYF.

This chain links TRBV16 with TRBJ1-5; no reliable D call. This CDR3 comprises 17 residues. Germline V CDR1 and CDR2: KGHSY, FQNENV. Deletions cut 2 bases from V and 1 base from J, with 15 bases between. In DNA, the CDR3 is TGTGCCAGCAGCCAACCCCTCGTTTCAGGAAGCAATCAGCCCCAGCATTTT. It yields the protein CASSQPLVSGSNQPQHF.

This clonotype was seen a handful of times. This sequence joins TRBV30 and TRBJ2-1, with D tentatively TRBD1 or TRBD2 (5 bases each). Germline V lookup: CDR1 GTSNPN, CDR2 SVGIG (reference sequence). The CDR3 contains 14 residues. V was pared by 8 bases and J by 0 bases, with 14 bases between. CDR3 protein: CAQRTDSSYNEQFF. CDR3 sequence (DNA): TGTGCCCAACGGACTGACAGCTCCTACAATGAGCAGTTCTTC.

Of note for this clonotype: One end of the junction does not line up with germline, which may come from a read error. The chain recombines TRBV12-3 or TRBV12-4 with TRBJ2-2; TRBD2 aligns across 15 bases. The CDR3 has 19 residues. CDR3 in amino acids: CASCFTGLAGGPNTGELFF. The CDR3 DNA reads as TGTGCCAGCTGTTTTACCGGACTAGCGGGAGGGCCTAACACCGGGGAGCTGTTTTTT.

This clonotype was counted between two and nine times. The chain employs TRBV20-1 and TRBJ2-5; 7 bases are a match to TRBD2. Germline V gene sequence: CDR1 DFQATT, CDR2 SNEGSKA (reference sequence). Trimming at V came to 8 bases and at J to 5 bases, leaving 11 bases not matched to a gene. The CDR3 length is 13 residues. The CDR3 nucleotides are TGCAGTTCGGGGCGCGGGAGAGGGGAGACCCAGTACTTC. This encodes CSSGRGRGETQYF.